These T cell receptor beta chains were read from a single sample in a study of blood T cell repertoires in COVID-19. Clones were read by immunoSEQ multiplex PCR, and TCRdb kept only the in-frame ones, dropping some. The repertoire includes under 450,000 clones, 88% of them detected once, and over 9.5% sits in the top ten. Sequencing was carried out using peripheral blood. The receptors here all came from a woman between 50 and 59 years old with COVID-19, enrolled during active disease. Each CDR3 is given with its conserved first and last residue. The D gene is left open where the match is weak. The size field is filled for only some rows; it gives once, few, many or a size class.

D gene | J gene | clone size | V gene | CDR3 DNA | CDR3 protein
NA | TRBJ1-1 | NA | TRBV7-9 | TGTGCCAGCAGCGGAGGACCGAACACTGAAGCTTTCTTT | CASSGGPNTEAFF
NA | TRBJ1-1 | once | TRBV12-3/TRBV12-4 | TGTGCCAGCAGTTTCTCGGAGGGCACTGAAGCTTTCTTT | CASSFSEGTEAFF
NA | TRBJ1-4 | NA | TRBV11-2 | TGTGCCAGCAGCTTAATTTTATCGGGTAATGAAAAACTGTTTTTT | CASSLILSGNEKLFF
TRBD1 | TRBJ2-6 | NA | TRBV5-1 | TGCGCCAGCAGCTTCTGGGGGCCGGCAGGGGGCAAGTCTTCAGGGGCCAACGTCCTGACTTTC | CASSFWGPAGGKSSGANVLTF
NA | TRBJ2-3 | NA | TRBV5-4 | TGTGCCAGCAGCTTGGTAACTTCTTGGAGCACAGATACGCAGTATTTT | CASSLVTSWSTDTQYF
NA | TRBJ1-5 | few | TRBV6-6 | TGTGCCAGCAGTCTTCAGAATCAGCCCCAGCATTTT | CASSLQNQPQHF
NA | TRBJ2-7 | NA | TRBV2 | TGTGCCAGCCGCGCGGACACCTACGAGCAGTACTTC | CASRADTYEQYF
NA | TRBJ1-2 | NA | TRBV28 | TGTGCCAGCAGCCCGAGTAGATTGCGGGGGAGGCATGGCTACACCTTC | CASSPSRLRGRHGYTF
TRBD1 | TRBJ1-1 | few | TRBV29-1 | TGCAGCGTTGCGACGACAGGGGGCACTGAAGCTTTCTTT | CSVATTGGTEAFF
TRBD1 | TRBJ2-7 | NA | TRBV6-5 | TGTGCCAGCAGAATGGGACAGGGGAACGAGCAGTACTTC | CASRMGQGNEQYF
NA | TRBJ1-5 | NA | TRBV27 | TGTGCCAGCAGTTTAAACGGGGTTGGCAATCAGCCCCAGCATTTT | CASSLNGVGNQPQHF
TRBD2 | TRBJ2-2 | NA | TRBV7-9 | TGTGCCAGTGTAACTAGCGGGCTCAACACCGGGGAGCTGTTTTTT | CASVTSGLNTGELFF
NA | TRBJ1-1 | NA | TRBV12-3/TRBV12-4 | TGTGCCAGCTTGGACAGCATGAACACTGAAGCTTTCTTT | CASLDSMNTEAFF
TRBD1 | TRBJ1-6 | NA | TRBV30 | TGTGCCTGGAGATTGGACAGGGGAGTTTTTCCCCTCCACTTT | CAWRLDRGVFPLHF
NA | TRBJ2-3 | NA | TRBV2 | TGTGCCAGCAGCCTCAGGGACAAGCCCTTATACACAGATACGCAGTATTTT | CASSLRDKPLYTDTQYF
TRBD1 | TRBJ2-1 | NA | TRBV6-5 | TGTGCCAGCACCTGGGGACAGATCTACAATGAGCAGTTCTTC | CASTWGQIYNEQFF
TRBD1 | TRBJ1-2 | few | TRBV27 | TGTGCCAGCAGTTTAACACCTACTACAGGGGGGTCGTATGGCTACACCTTC | CASSLTPTTGGSYGYTF